What follows are 28 T cell receptor beta chains derived from one specimen sequenced in a study of T cells after yellow fever vaccination. TCRdb reprocessed the 5' RACE reads via MiXCR and lists one record per CDR3 protein. Of 550,000 to 750,000 distinct CDR3 sequences listed, roughly 13% were seen once; the top ten hold 11% to 15%. This sample comprised PBMCs, obtained on the day of the yellow fever booster vaccination. The receptors were gathered from a man in his thirties or forties who received the YFV17D yellow fever vaccine.

This clonotype has at least ten counts. The J gene is TRBJ2-3, the V gene TRBV7-8; possibly TRBD2 for D (7 bases). CDR1 is SGHVS and CDR2 is FQNEAQ in the germline V gene. V was pared by 1 base and J by 4 bases, with 9 bases between. This CDR3 has 14 amino acids. The chain's CDR3 is CASSLEGGADTQYF. In DNA, the CDR3 is TGTGCCAGCAGCTTAGAAGGGGGGGCAGATACGCAGTATTTT.

This clonotype turned up a few times. The V gene is TRBV30, the J gene TRBJ2-5; no clear D gene. The CDR3 has 13 residues. Germline V lookup: CDR1 GTSNPN, CDR2 SVGIG (reference sequence). Trimming left V 0 bases short and J 5 bases short, with 10 bases between. The CDR3 here is CAWSVGVRETQYF. The CDR3 coding sequence is TGTGCCTGGAGTGTTGGCGTCAGGGAGACCCAGTACTTC.

This clonotype has a handful of counts. This chain connects TRBV20-1 to TRBJ2-1; D is undetermined. Trimming stripped 5 bases from V and 7 bases from J, with 9 bases between. CDR1 DFQATT and CDR2 SNEGSKA come from the germline V gene (reference sequence). This CDR3 is 11 amino acids long. The CDR3 coding sequence is TGCAGTGCTTCCGCGCCGAATGAGCAGTTCTTC. Amino acid sequence: CSASAPNEQFF.

The V and J genes are TRBV12-3 or TRBV12-4 and TRBJ2-2; D unresolved. With 2 bases removed from V and 0 bases from J, the gap between germline ends came to 7 bases. The CDR3 is made up of 15 amino acids. CDR3 protein: CASSLRAANTGELFF. CDR3 bases: TGTGCCAGCAGTTTAAGGGCAGCGAACACCGGGGAGCTGTTTTTT.

This clonotype was observed a handful of times. The genes are TRBV19 and TRBJ2-1; no reliable D call. The ends were cut back, 0 bases at V and 6 bases at J, with 15 bases in the middle. The germline CDR1 and CDR2 sequences are LNHDA and SQIVND (reference sequence). This CDR3 is built from 16 residues. CDR3 amino acids: CASSIDEGSFGNEQFF. The CDR3 DNA follows: TGTGCCAGTAGTATAGATGAAGGTAGTTTTGGCAATGAGCAGTTCTTC.

This clonotype was observed many times. In DNA form, the CDR3 reads TGTGCCAGCAGCTTAAGCGTCCAGCACAGAGATACGCAGTATTTT. Amino acid sequence: CASSLSVQHRDTQYF. The chain couples TRBV7-2 to TRBJ2-3, with unresolved D. The CDR3 has 15 amino acids. Trimming removed 2 bases at V and 5 bases at J, with 14 bases between. Germline CDR1 SGHTA, CDR2 FQGNSA.

As concerns this clonotype: Being one base from a much bigger clone, this may be a read error. V gene TRBV3-1 combines with J gene TRBJ1-5, with a possible D match to TRBD1 (6 bases). Per germline, CDR1 LGHDT and CDR2 YNNKEL (reference sequence). CDR3 size: 16 residues. Written as DNA, the CDR3 is TGTTCCAGCAGCCAAGGGGACATGGCTCGCAATCAGCCCCAGCATTTT. This translates into CSSSQGDMARNQPQHF.

The chain employs TRBV4-3 and TRBJ2-5, with D unresolved. Trimming pared 1 base from V and 5 bases from J, leaving 8 bases between. CDR1 and CDR2 (germline): LGHNA, YSLEER. The CDR3 is made up of 13 amino acids. CDR3 DNA: TGCGCCAGCAGCCAAGGGGCGACGGAGACCCAGTACTTC. This translates into CASSQGATETQYF.

This rearrangement joins TRBV12-3 or TRBV12-4 to TRBJ1-2; no definite D call. Trimming stripped 1 base from V and 6 bases from J, with 9 bases between. This CDR3 region has 13 residues. The CDR3 here is CASSLGRLDGYTF. The CDR3 DNA sequence: TGTGCCAGCAGTTTAGGACGGCTAGATGGCTACACCTTC.

The chain's CDR3 is CASSRVTGGFDIQYF. The CDR3 coding sequence is TGTGCCAGCAGCCGCGTGACAGGGGGCTTCGACATTCAGTACTTC. The rearrangement joins TRBV7-9 to TRBJ2-4; 10 nucleotides align to TRBD1. The junction had 9 bases not matched to a gene; V was cut back by 5 bases and J by 8 bases. The CDR3 runs to 15 residues. Germline CDR1 is SEHNR and CDR2 is FQNEAQ (reference sequence).

This clonotype turned up a few times. This chain connects TRBV9 to TRBJ2-6, with no clear D. Deletions cut 4 bases from V and 2 bases from J, with 7 bases between. Per germline, CDR1 SGDLS and CDR2 YYNGEE. The CDR3 totals 14 residues. Here the CDR3 reads CASSPGPGANVLTF. The CDR3 nucleotides are TGTGCCAGCAGCCCGGGTCCTGGGGCCAACGTCCTGACTTTC.

This clonotype has more than one count but fewer than ten. The chain combines TRBV6-1 with TRBJ1-1, with a tentative D call TRBD1 (5 bases). The CDR3 runs to 14 residues. Germline assignment: CDR1 MNHNS and CDR2 SASEGT. V dropped 6 bases and J dropped 3 bases, with 14 bases sitting between them. CDR3 sequence reads: CASSPDITYTEAFF. In DNA, the CDR3 is TGTGCCAGCAGCCCGGACATTACCTACACTGAAGCTTTCTTT.

The chain carries TRBV7-9 and TRBJ2-1; possible D gene TRBD2, 5 bases. CDR1 is SEHNR, CDR2 FQNEAQ, per germline (reference sequence). The CDR3 runs 14 residues. Trimming removed 1 base from V and 3 bases from J, with 7 bases in between. Here the CDR3 reads CASSLGRDYNEQFF. The CDR3 region has the DNA TGTGCCAGCAGCTTAGGACGGGACTACAATGAGCAGTTCTTC.

The chain employs TRBV19 and TRBJ2-2, with D hard to call. The CDR3 consists of 14 residues. Germline assignment: CDR1 LNHDA and CDR2 SQIVND (reference sequence). The V and J ends lost 4 bases and 0 bases respectively, with 6 bases between them. The CDR3 protein is CASSTTANTGELFF. For the CDR3, the DNA is TGTGCCAGTAGTACCACAGCGAACACCGGGGAGCTGTTTTTT.

This clonotype was detected a few times. The chain recombines TRBV6-5 with TRBJ2-7, with unresolved D. Germline CDR1 reads MNHEY; CDR2 reads SVGAGI. This CDR3 is built from 14 residues. Trimming took 4 bases from V and 3 from J, leaving 13 bases between them. The DNA for the CDR3 is TGTGCCAGCAGTTCAACATTGGGCGACTACGAGCAGTACTTC. The encoded protein is CASSSTLGDYEQYF.

This clonotype was seen a handful of times. The J gene is TRBJ2-5, the V gene TRBV18; D unclear. There are 14 residues in the CDR3. The germline CDR1 and CDR2 sequences are KGHSH and LQKENI. Between the trimmed V and J ends, which lost 6 bases and 5 bases, there was a span of 16 bases. DNA of the CDR3: TGTGCCAGCTCCCCCATAGTGGGTATGGAGACCCAGTACTTC. This gives the protein CASSPIVGMETQYF.

This clonotype was seen a handful of times. The rearrangement joins TRBV4-2 to TRBJ2-3; D remains unclear. The V gene's germline CDR1 is LGHNA and CDR2 YNFKEQ. V dropped 0 bases and J dropped 10 bases, with 17 bases sitting between them. There are 15 residues in the CDR3. Written as DNA, the CDR3 is TGTGCCAGCAGCCAAGATGTTTCCCTGGAACCCCCGCAGTATTTT. Translating gives CASSQDVSLEPPQYF.

A few counts support this clonotype. The V gene is TRBV20-1, the J gene TRBJ2-7; 7 bases are shared with TRBD2. J gave up 3 bases and V 6 bases, and 8 bases lay outside the gene matches. The germline V gene encodes CDR1 DFQATT and CDR2 SNEGSKA (reference sequence). This CDR3 is 13 amino acids long. Here the CDR3 reads CSARAGVIYEQYF. CDR3 nucleotides: TGCAGTGCCCGCGCGGGGGTTATCTACGAGCAGTACTTC.

The chain uses TRBV29-1 and TRBJ1-5; D not resolved. Germline V gene lookup returns CDR1 SQVTM and CDR2 ANQGSEA. V lost 7 bases and J 4 bases, leaving 14 bases between the germline ends. CDR3 length: 13 residues. CDR3 DNA sequence: TGCAGCGGGACCCTGGGGATTAATCAGCCCCAGCATTTT. This sequence encodes CSGTLGINQPQHF.

Remarks on this clonotype: This may come from a read error, since a much larger clone is one base off. The chain employs TRBV20-1 and TRBJ2-5, with 11 positions matching TRBD2. This CDR3 contains 14 residues. CDR1 and CDR2 (germline): DFQATT, SNEGSKA (reference sequence). In DNA, the CDR3 is TGCGGTGCTAGAGAGACTAGCGGGAAAGAGACCCAGTACTTC. Amino acids: CGARETSGKETQYF.

This clonotype was detected a few times. The chain is built from TRBV5-1 and TRBJ2-3; TRBD1 might be the D (5 bases). Trimming pared 7 bases from V and 4 bases from J, leaving 16 bases between. This CDR3 spans 14 amino acids. CDR1 SGHRS and CDR2 YFSETQ come from the germline V gene. CDR3 residues: CASSGTGPPDTQYF. The CDR3 nucleotides are TGCGCCAGCTCGGGTACAGGCCCCCCAGATACGCAGTATTTT.

This clonotype appeared a few times. The chain recombines TRBV23-1 with TRBJ2-1; D perhaps matches TRBD2 (5 bases). TRBV23-1 is identified as an open reading frame with a role that is uncertain. The CDR3 has 12 amino acids. V was cut by 4 bases and J by 8 bases, with 9 bases left in between. The CDR3 nucleotides read TGCGCCAGCAGTCGAGGGTACCATGAGCAGTTCTTC. This codes for CASSRGYHEQFF.

This clonotype was picked up a small number of times. This sequence joins TRBV30 and TRBJ1-1; no definite D call. V lost 1 base and J lost 4, with 7 bases in between. This CDR3 is built from 12 residues. Germline V gene sequence: CDR1 GTSNPN, CDR2 SVGIG (reference sequence). The CDR3 here is CAWSGVSTEAFF. CDR3 bases: TGTGCCTGGAGTGGAGTATCCACTGAAGCTTTCTTT. Supplemented by reference TRBV30 and TRBJ1-1, the full variable domain reads SQTIHQWPATLVQPVGSPLSLECTVEGTSNPNLYWYRQAAGRGLQLLFYSVGIGQISSEVPQNLSASRPQDRQFILSSKKLLLSDSGFYLCAWSGVSTEAFFGQGTRLTVV.

This chain connects TRBV9 to TRBJ2-7, with 13 bases matching TRBD2. The V gene end was trimmed by 4 bases and the J gene end by 1 base; junction bases not matched to a gene: 5. This CDR3 comprises 16 residues. Germline lookup yields CDR1 SGDLS and CDR2 YYNGEE. The CDR3 region has the DNA TGTGCCAGCAGCCCTTGGACTAGCGGGAGTTCCTACGAGCAGTACTTC. It translates to CASSPWTSGSSYEQYF.

Only a few counts were recorded for this clonotype. DNA for the CDR3: TGTGCCTGGAACTTGGATCGGGAGACCCAGTACTTC. The encoded protein is CAWNLDRETQYF. The V and J genes are TRBV30 and TRBJ2-5; no clear D. V was trimmed by 4 bases and J by 5 bases, leaving 11 bases between them. The germline V gene encodes CDR1 GTSNPN and CDR2 SVGIG (reference sequence). The CDR3 is 12 residues long.

Details on this clonotype: A much larger clonotype is one base distant, so this may be a read error. The rearrangement uses TRBV7-2 and TRBJ2-5; no reliable D call. CDR3 size: 9 residues. CDR1 is SGHTA, CDR2 FQGNSA, per germline. The V end was cut by 10 bases, the J end by 5 bases, with 5 bases between. The CDR3 protein is CAIGETQYF. As DNA, the CDR3 is TGTGCCATCGGGGAGACCCAGTACTTC.

The rearrangement links TRBV4-2 to TRBJ2-7; TRBD1 matches at 9 bases. Germline CDR1 and CDR2: LGHNA and YNFKEQ. Losses at the gene ends were 4 bases for V and 1 base for J; bases not matched to a gene: 5. CDR3 length: 15 residues. CDR3 nucleotides: TGTGCCAGCAGCCGGGGGGGACAGGGATCCTACGAGCAGTACTTC. Translated: CASSRGGQGSYEQYF.

The sample holds many counts of this clonotype. As DNA, the CDR3 is TGTGCCAGCAGCTGGAGGACTAGCGGGAGAGGTGGTGAGCAGTTCTTC. Protein sequence: CASSWRTSGRGGEQFF. The chain uses TRBV7-6 and TRBJ2-1; 13 bases map to TRBD2. Germline-derived CDR1 and CDR2 are SGHVS and FNYEAQ. The CDR3 covers 16 residues. J lost 9 bases, V lost 4 bases, and 9 bases had no gene match.